These 25 T cell receptor beta chains came from one sample sequenced in a study of PD-1 blockade in mismatch repair-deficient tumors. Documented time point: archival surgical resection tumor tissue. Profiling relied on immunoSEQ multiplex PCR, and the TCRdb table lists in-frame clones only, not all of them. The sample lists about 3,500 clones; roughly 79% were seen once. This sample comprised primary tumor tissue, obtained from a patient treated with pembrolizumab. Receptor source: an adult with mismatch repair-deficient cancer.

The rearrangement joins TRBV6-5 to TRBJ1-1, with 7 bases fitting TRBD1. The CDR3 runs 14 residues. Germline trimming cut 8 bases from V and 4 bases from J; bases unmatched to any gene: 10. Germline values: CDR1 MNHEY, CDR2 SVGAGI. In nucleotides, the CDR3 is TGTGCCAGCCAGTCCGACAGGGTTTCCACTGAAGCTTTCTTT. Translated, it gives CASQSDRVSTEAFF.

This chain joins TRBV20-1 and TRBJ2-5; D is undetermined. Between the trimmed V and J ends, which lost 6 bases and 4 bases, there was a span of 9 bases. Germline-derived CDR1 and CDR2 are DFQATT and SNEGSKA (reference sequence). CDR3 length: 11 residues. CDR3 nucleotide sequence: TGCAGTGCCACATCGTTAGAGACCCAGTACTTC. This sequence encodes CSATSLETQYF.

The J gene is TRBJ1-3, the V gene TRBV6-1; D is ambiguous. The germline CDR1 and CDR2 sequences are MNHNS and SASEGT. The CDR3 has 14 residues. V was clipped by 1 base and J by 2 bases, with 6 bases between them. CDR3 in amino acids: CASSEGTAGNTIYF. In DNA, the CDR3 is TGTGCCAGCAGTGAAGGTACGGCTGGAAACACCATATATTTT.

The chain uses TRBV19 and TRBJ1-2; no clear D. Trimming removed 6 bases at V and 4 bases at J, with 12 bases between. The germline gives CDR1 LNHDA, CDR2 SQIVND (reference sequence). There are 13 residues in the CDR3. The CDR3 DNA reads as TGTGCCAGTAGCAACGGGGTGCTCTATGGCTACACCTTC. This gives the protein CASSNGVLYGYTF.

This chain joins TRBV6-1 and TRBJ2-3, with a tentative D call TRBD1 (5 bases). Per germline, CDR1 MNHNS and CDR2 SASEGT. Trimming removed 5 bases from V and 2 bases from J, with 8 bases in between. CDR3 length: 13 residues. CDR3 DNA sequence: TGTGCCAGCAGTCAGACAGTCACAGATACGCAGTATTTT. It codes for CASSQTVTDTQYF.

The chain carries TRBV19 and TRBJ2-7; D possibly corresponds to TRBD1 (5 bases). The CDR3 spans 13 residues. The germline gives CDR1 LNHDA, CDR2 SQIVND (reference sequence). Trimming cost V 4 bases and J 1 base, with 8 bases left between them. CDR3: CASSTDSSYEQYF. CDR3 sequence (DNA): TGTGCCAGTAGTACAGACAGTTCCTACGAGCAGTACTTC.

DNA for the CDR3: TGTGCCACCAGCAGAGGGAGTAGCGCAAGCACAGATACGCAGTATTTT. Its translation is CATSRGSSASTDTQYF. The chain joins TRBV15 to TRBJ2-3, with TRBD2 as a possible D gene (5 bases). Deletions cut 1 base from V and 0 bases from J, with 11 bases between. The CDR3 spans 16 residues. From germline, CDR1 is LNHNV and CDR2 YYDKDF (reference sequence). The variable domain in full, with the rest retrieved from reference TRBV15 and TRBJ2-3, is DAMVIQNPRYQVTQFGKPVTLSCSQTLNHNVMYWYQQKSSQAPKLLFHYYDKDFNNEADTPDNFQSRRPNTSFCFLDIRSPGLGDTAMYLCATSRGSSASTDTQYFGPGTRLTVL.

The genes are TRBV2 and TRBJ2-3; 8 bases map to TRBD1. CDR1 SNHLY and CDR2 FYNNEI come from the germline V gene. J gave up 12 bases and V 4 bases, and 6 bases lay outside the gene matches. The CDR3 is made up of 12 amino acids. The CDR3 sequence: CASSAVDRVQYF. DNA of the CDR3: TGTGCCAGCAGTGCCGTGGACAGGGTACAGTATTTT.

This sequence joins TRBV5-1 and TRBJ2-7, with 7 bases fitting TRBD2. Germline loops: CDR1 SGHRS, CDR2 YFSETQ. V was clipped by 4 bases and J by 3 bases; unmatched bases: 7. The CDR3 runs 14 residues. CDR3 DNA sequence: TGCGCCAGCAGCAGCGACGGGGGGTACTACGAGCAGTACTTC. It codes for CASSSDGGYYEQYF.

This clone was seen just once. The chain employs TRBV9 and TRBJ1-5; possibly TRBD1 for D (5 bases). Per the germline V gene, CDR1 is SGDLS and CDR2 is YYNGEE. V dropped 3 bases and J dropped 3 bases, with 13 bases sitting between them. The CDR3 has 15 residues. The CDR3 loop is CASSEEGRVNQPQHF. The CDR3, as DNA: TGTGCCAGCAGCGAGGAGGGGAGGGTCAATCAGCCCCAGCATTTT. Full variable domain (missing parts from reference TRBV9 and TRBJ1-5): DSGVTQTPKHLITATGQRVTLRCSPRSGDLSVYWYQQSLDQGLQFLIQYYNGEERAKGNILERFSAQQFPDLHSELNLSSLELGDSALYFCASSEEGRVNQPQHFGDGTRLSIL.

As regards this clone: Compared with germline, one end of the junction differs, possibly owing to a read error. This chain links TRBV19 with TRBJ2-7, with TRBD2 matching over 12 bases. Germline values: CDR1 LNHDA, CDR2 SQIVND (reference sequence). CDR3 length: 14 residues. CDR3 in DNA: TGTGCCAGTAGAGCGACTAGCGGGAGCGGCGAGCAGTACTTT. Protein: CASRATSGSGEQYF.

V is TRBV6-5 and J is TRBJ2-2, with D tentatively TRBD2 (5 bases). This CDR3 has 16 residues. The germline CDR1 and CDR2 sequences are MNHEY and SVGAGI. Trimming removed 2 bases from V and 1 base from J, with 11 bases in between. The chain's CDR3 is CASSYNPGMNTGELFF. In DNA form, the CDR3 reads TGTGCCAGCAGTTACAATCCGGGAATGAACACCGGGGAGCTGTTTTTT.

V is TRBV5-1 and J is TRBJ1-4, with 8 bases aligning to TRBD1. The germline gives CDR1 SGHRS, CDR2 YFSETQ. The CDR3 spans 15 residues. Trimming removed 4 bases from V and 5 bases from J; junction bases left unmatched: 7. CDR3 protein: CASSPTGEINEKLFF. Written as DNA, the CDR3 is TGCGCCAGCAGCCCGACAGGGGAGATCAATGAAAAACTGTTTTTT. Based on the CDR3 plus reference TRBV5-1 and TRBJ1-4, the full variable domain is KAGVTQTPRYLIKTRGQQVTLSCSPISGHRSVSWYQQTPGQGLQFLFEYFSETQRNKGNFPGRFSGRQFSNSRSEMNVSTLELGDSALYLCASSPTGEINEKLFFGSGTQLSVL.

The chain has TRBV12-1 and TRBJ1-1. TRBV12-1 counts as a pseudogene. There are 11 residues in the CDR3. The CDR3 reads CASRGSGEAFF. As DNA, the CDR3 is TGTGCCAGCAGAGGCAGCGGTGAAGCTTTCTTT.

CDR3 sequence (DNA): TGCAGCGCCGCTAGGGGAAATAATGAAAAACTGTTTTTT. It yields the protein CSAARGNNEKLFF. V gene TRBV29-1 combines with J gene TRBJ1-4; D might be TRBD1 (5 bases). CDR1 and CDR2 (germline): SQVTM, ANQGSEA. This CDR3 comprises 13 residues. V was pared by 7 bases and J by 4 bases, with 13 bases between.

This chain links TRBV5-6 with TRBJ1-5; D may be TRBD1 (5 bases). From germline, CDR1 is SGHDT and CDR2 YYEEEE. CDR3 length equals 15 residues. Trimming pared 4 bases from V and 4 bases from J, leaving 15 bases between. The CDR3 loop is CASSPRRGGNQPQHF. In DNA, the CDR3 is TGTGCCAGCAGCCCCAGGAGGGGAGGGAATCAGCCCCAGCATTTT.

The V gene is TRBV28, the J gene TRBJ1-4, with 12 positions matching TRBD1. Germline V lookup: CDR1 MDHEN, CDR2 SYDVKM. There are 15 residues in the CDR3. After removal of 4 bases from V and 8 bases from J, the junction contained 5 bases not matched to a gene. The CDR3 sequence: CASSYSGTGGEKLFF. CDR3 sequence (DNA): TGTGCCAGCAGTTATTCCGGGACAGGGGGCGAAAAACTGTTTTTT.

V usage is TRBV7-6 and J usage is TRBJ1-1, with 9 bases lining up with TRBD1. V shed 5 bases, J shed 1 base, and the junction held 2 bases outside the gene matches. This CDR3 is built from 14 residues. Germline lookup yields CDR1 SGHVS and CDR2 FNYEAQ. DNA for the CDR3: TGTGCCAGCAGCGCGGGACAGGGGAACACTGAAGCTTTCTTT. This codes for CASSAGQGNTEAFF.

V is TRBV5-1 and J is TRBJ1-1; 7 nucleotides line up with TRBD1. The CDR3 length is 14 residues. Unmatched junction bases numbered 7, after V lost 0 bases and J lost 8 bases. Germline assignment: CDR1 SGHRS and CDR2 YFSETQ. In DNA, the CDR3 is TGCGCCAGCAGCTTGGGGCAGGGGGATAGGGAAGCTTTCTTT. Translation: CASSLGQGDREAFF. The full variable domain, in which reference TRBV5-1 and TRBJ1-1 provide the parts outside the CDR3, is KAGVTQTPRYLIKTRGQQVTLSCSPISGHRSVSWYQQTPGQGLQFLFEYFSETQRNKGNFPGRFSGRQFSNSRSEMNVSTLELGDSALYLCASSLGQGDREAFFGQGTRLTVV.

This rearrangement joins TRBV7-6 to TRBJ1-4; TRBD1 agrees at 7 bases. The CDR3 consists of 13 residues. V lost 5 bases, J lost 10 bases, and 7 bases stayed unmatched. From germline, CDR1 is SGHVS and CDR2 FNYEAQ. The CDR3 DNA follows: TGTGCCAGCAGCACCGGACAGGCTGGAAAACTGTTTTTT. It specifies CASSTGQAGKLFF. Filled out from reference TRBV7-6 and TRBJ1-4, the complete variable domain reads GAGVSQSPRYKVTKRGQDVALRCDPISGHVSLYWYRQALGQGPEFLTYFNYEAQQDKSGLPNDRFSAERPEGSISTLTIQRTEQRDSAMYRCASSTGQAGKLFFGSGTQLSVL.

CDR3 residues: CASSSSDSSGNTIYF. As DNA, the CDR3 is TGTGCCAGCAGTTCCTCCGATAGCTCTGGAAACACCATATATTTT. The chain combines TRBV28 with TRBJ1-3; no firm D call. CDR3 length equals 15 residues. Germline CDR1 reads MDHEN; CDR2 reads SYDVKM. V was clipped by 4 bases and J by 0 bases, with 10 bases between them.

As for this clone: A much more abundant neighbour one base away suggests this may be a read error. The V gene is TRBV2, the J gene TRBJ2-1; TRBD1 is a possible D gene (6 bases). The CDR3 has 13 residues. V was clipped by 7 bases and J by 12 bases, with 19 bases between them. CDR1 is SNHLY, CDR2 FYNNEI, per germline. The CDR3 DNA reads TGTGCCAGCATCCCAACCGAAGGACAGCCGCAGTTCTTC. Amino acid sequence: CASIPTEGQPQFF.

This clone appeared a few times. This chain uses TRBV28 with TRBJ2-2; no definite D call. CDR1 is MDHEN, CDR2 SYDVKM, per germline. The V and J ends lost 6 bases and 1 base respectively, with 12 bases between them. This CDR3 spans 15 amino acids. CDR3 amino acids: CASRPAGGNTGELFF. The CDR3 DNA follows: TGTGCCAGCAGACCAGCCGGCGGGAACACCGGGGAGCTGTTTTTT.

This clone was picked up a small number of times. The genes are TRBV19 and TRBJ1-5; TRBD1 matches at 8 bases. The trim removed 3 bases at V and 4 bases at J, leaving 5 bases unmatched. The V gene's germline CDR1 is LNHDA and CDR2 SQIVND (reference sequence). The CDR3 runs 15 residues. The CDR3, as DNA: TGTGCCAGTAGTATGGTCACAGGGGGAAATCAGCCCCAGCATTTT. This encodes CASSMVTGGNQPQHF.

The chain links TRBV28 to TRBJ1-3; 7 nucleotides agree with TRBD1. Germline values: CDR1 MDHEN, CDR2 SYDVKM. Trimming removed 3 bases from V and 0 bases from J; junction bases left unmatched: 8. The CDR3 consists of 17 residues. The DNA for the CDR3 is TGTGCCAGCAGTTTCCCCGGGACAGCCCACTCTGGAAACACCATATATTTT. It is translated as CASSFPGTAHSGNTIYF.